This is a list of T cell receptor beta chains from one sample in a study of blood T cell repertoires in COVID-19. Assay: immunoSEQ multiplex PCR; the TCRdb copy retains only in-frame clones and omits some. Of 86,000 or so clones in the sample, 70% to 85% were seen once. The sample taken for sequencing was peripheral blood. Receptor source: a man aged 65-85 years with acute or convalescent COVID-19. CDR3s include the opening cysteine and the closing phenylalanine or tryptophan. A D gene is named only where the DNA matches it firmly. For some rows the clone size is stated as once, few or many, or as a class when expanded; others skip it.

J: TRBJ1-4
size: -
V: TRBV5-1
D: -
CDR3: CASSPTVGGKANEKLFF
DNA: TGCGCCAGCAGCCCGACGGTTGGCGGGAAAGCTAATGAAAAACTGTTTTTT

J: TRBJ2-3
size: -
V: TRBV5-1
D: -
CDR3: CASSSSSTDTQYF
DNA: TGCGCCAGCAGCTCTTCTAGCACAGATACGCAGTATTTT

J: TRBJ1-2
size: -
V: TRBV7-9
D: -
CDR3: CASSFEVNYGYTF
DNA: TGTGCCAGCAGCTTCGAGGTTAACTATGGCTACACCTTC

J: TRBJ2-6
size: -
V: TRBV3-1/TRBV3-2
D: TRBD1
CDR3: CASSGTGGSTGANVLTF
DNA: TGTGCCAGCAGCGGAACAGGGGGCTCGACTGGGGCCAACGTCCTGACTTTC

J: TRBJ2-2
size: -
V: TRBV7-9
D: TRBD2
CDR3: CASSPPLAGTGELFF
DNA: TGTGCCAGCAGCCCCCCGCTAGCGGGTACCGGGGAGCTGTTTTTT

J: TRBJ1-4
size: few
V: TRBV28
D: TRBD1
CDR3: CASSPGQGSEKLFF
DNA: TGTGCCAGCAGCCCGGGACAGGGAAGTGAAAAACTGTTTTTT

J: TRBJ2-2
size: many
V: TRBV7-2
D: -
CDR3: CASSLGRMEGGTGELFF
DNA: TGTGCCAGCAGCTTAGGTCGCATGGAAGGGGGCACCGGGGAGCTGTTTTTT

J: TRBJ1-1
size: -
V: TRBV29-1
D: -
CDR3: CSVRPGGGTEAFF
DNA: TGCAGCGTTAGGCCCGGGGGAGGCACTGAAGCTTTCTTT

J: TRBJ1-6
size: -
V: TRBV11-2
D: TRBD1
CDR3: CASSFDRGSTYNSPLHF
DNA: TGTGCCAGCAGCTTCGACAGGGGGAGCACCTATAATTCACCCCTCCACTTT

J: TRBJ2-7
size: -
V: TRBV3-1/TRBV3-2
D: TRBD1
CDR3: CASSTTGAQYF
DNA: TGTGCCAGCAGTACCACAGGGGCGCAGTACTTC

J: TRBJ2-1
size: -
V: TRBV29-1
D: -
CDR3: CSVLTGRTYNEQFF
DNA: TGCAGCGTCCTCACAGGGAGAACCTACAATGAGCAGTTCTTC

J: TRBJ2-1
size: -
V: TRBV2
D: -
CDR3: CASTKGGNEQFF
DNA: TGTGCCAGCACCAAAGGGGGCAATGAGCAGTTCTTC

J: TRBJ2-5
size: once
V: TRBV25-1
D: TRBD2
CDR3: CASSKTTSGAPGETQYF
DNA: TGTGCCAGCAGTAAAACGACTAGCGGGGCCCCGGGGGAGACCCAGTACTTC

J: TRBJ1-1
size: -
V: TRBV20-1
D: -
CDR3: CSARAEAFF
DNA: TGCAGTGCCAGGGCTGAAGCTTTCTTT

J: TRBJ2-7
size: -
V: TRBV6-5
D: -
CDR3: CASSARGSYEQYF
DNA: TGTGCCAGCAGCGCGAGAGGGTCCTACGAGCAGTACTTC